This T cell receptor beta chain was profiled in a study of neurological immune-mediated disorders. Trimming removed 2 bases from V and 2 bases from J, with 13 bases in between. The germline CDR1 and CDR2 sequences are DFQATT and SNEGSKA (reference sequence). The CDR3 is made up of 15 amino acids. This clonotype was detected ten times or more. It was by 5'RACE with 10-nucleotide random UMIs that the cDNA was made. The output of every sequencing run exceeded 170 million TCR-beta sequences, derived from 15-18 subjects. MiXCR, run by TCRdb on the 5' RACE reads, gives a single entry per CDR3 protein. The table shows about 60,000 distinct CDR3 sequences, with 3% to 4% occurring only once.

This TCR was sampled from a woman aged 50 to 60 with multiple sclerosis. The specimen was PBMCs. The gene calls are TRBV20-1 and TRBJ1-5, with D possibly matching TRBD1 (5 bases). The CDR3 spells CSARLQGIGNQPQHF. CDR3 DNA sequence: TGCAGTGCTAGACTTCAGGGAATTGGCAATCAGCCCCAGCATTTT.